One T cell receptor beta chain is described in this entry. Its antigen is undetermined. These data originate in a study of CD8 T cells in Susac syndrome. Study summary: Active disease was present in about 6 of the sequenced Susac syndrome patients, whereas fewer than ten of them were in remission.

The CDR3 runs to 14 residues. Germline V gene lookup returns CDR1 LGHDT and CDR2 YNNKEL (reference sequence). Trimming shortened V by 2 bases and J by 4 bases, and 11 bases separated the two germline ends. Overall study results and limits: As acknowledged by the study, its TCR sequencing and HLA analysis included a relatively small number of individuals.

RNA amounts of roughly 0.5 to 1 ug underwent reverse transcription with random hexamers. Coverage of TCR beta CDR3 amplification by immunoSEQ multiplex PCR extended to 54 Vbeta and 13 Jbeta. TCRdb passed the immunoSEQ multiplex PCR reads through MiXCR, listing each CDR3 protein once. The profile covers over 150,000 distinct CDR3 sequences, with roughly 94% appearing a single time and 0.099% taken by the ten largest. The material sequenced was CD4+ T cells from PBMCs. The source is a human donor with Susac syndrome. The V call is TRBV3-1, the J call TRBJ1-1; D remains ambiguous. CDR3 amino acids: CASSQTPATTEAFF. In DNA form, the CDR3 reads TGTGCCAGCAGCCAAACACCAGCGACCACTGAAGCTTTCTTT.